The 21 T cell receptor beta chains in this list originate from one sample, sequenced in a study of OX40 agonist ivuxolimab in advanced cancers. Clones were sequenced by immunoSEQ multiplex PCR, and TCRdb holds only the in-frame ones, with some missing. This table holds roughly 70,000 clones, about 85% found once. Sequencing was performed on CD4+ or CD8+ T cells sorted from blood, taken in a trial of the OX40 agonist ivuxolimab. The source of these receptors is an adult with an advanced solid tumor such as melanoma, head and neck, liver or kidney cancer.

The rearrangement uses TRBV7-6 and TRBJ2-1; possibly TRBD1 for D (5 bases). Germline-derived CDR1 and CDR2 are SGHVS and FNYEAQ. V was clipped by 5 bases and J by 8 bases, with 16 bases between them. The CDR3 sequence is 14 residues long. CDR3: CASSEQGIGDEQFF. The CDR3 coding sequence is TGTGCCAGCAGCGAGCAGGGTATAGGCGATGAGCAGTTCTTC.

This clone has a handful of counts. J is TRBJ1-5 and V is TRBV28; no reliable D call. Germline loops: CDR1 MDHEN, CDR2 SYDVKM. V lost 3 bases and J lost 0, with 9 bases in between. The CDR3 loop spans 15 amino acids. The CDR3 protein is CASSLRSFSNQPQHF. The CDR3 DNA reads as TGTGCCAGCAGTTTGCGGTCCTTTAGCAATCAGCCCCAGCATTTT.

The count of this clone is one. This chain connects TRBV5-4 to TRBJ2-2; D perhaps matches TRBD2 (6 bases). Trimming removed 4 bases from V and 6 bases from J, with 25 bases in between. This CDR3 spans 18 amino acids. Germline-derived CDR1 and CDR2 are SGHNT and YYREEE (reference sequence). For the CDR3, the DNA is TGTGCCAGCAGCCAACCGGCGGGACTCCGAACCGGGTCCGGGGAGCTGTTTTTT. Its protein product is CASSQPAGLRTGSGELFF.

CDR3 sequence (DNA): TGTGCCAGTAGCCGAAAAGGGGGCGATGAGCAGTTCTTC. Translating it yields CASSRKGGDEQFF. V and J are TRBV19 and TRBJ2-1; 7 nucleotides match TRBD1. CDR1 LNHDA and CDR2 SQIVND come from the germline V gene (reference sequence). V was clipped by 6 bases and J by 8 bases; unmatched bases: 7. There are 13 residues in the CDR3.

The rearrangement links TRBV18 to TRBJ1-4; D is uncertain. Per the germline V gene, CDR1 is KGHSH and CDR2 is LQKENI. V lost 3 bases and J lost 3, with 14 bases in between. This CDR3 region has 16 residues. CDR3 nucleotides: TGTGCCAGCTCACCCCTGCTTACGTCTTCTAATGAAAAACTGTTTTTT. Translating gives CASSPLLTSSNEKLFF.

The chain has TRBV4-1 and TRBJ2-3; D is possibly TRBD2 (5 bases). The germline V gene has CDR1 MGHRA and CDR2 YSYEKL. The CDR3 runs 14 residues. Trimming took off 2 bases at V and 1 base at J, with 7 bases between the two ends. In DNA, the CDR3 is TGCGCCAGCAGCCAACCCGGGGGCACAGATACGCAGTATTTT. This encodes CASSQPGGTDTQYF.

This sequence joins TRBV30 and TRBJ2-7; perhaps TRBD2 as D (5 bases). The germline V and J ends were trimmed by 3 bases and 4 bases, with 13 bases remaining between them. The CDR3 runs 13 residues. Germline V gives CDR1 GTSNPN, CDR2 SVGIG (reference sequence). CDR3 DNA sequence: TGTGCCTGGAGACCAGCGGTCCTTTACGAGCAGTACTTC. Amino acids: CAWRPAVLYEQYF.

The CDR3 spells CASSGGGQGSYEQYF. In DNA form, the CDR3 reads TGTGCCAGCAGTGGGGGCGGACAGGGGTCCTACGAGCAGTACTTC. This chain uses TRBV6-4 with TRBJ2-7; 9 bases line up with TRBD1. The CDR3 totals 15 residues. Germline-derived CDR1 and CDR2 are MRHNA and SNTAGT. Trimming cost V 4 bases and J 1 base; bases outside gene matches: 5.

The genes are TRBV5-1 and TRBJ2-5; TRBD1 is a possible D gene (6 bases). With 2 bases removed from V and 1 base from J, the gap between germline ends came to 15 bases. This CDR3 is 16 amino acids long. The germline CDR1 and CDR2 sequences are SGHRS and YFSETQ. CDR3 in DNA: TGCGCCAGCAGCTTCCGAGGGGGTGGCCTCCAAGAGACCCAGTACTTC. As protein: CASSFRGGGLQETQYF.

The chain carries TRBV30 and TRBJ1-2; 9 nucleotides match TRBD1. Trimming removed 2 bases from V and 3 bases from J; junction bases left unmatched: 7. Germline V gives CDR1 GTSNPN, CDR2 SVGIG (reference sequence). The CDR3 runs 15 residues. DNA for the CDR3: TGTGCCTGGAGTCCCGACAGGGGGGTATACTATGGCTACACCTTC. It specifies CAWSPDRGVYYGYTF.

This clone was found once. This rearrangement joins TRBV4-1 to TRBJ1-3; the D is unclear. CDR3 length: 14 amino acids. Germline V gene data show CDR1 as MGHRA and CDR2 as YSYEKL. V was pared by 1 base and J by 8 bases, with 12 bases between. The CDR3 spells CASSQGQPWDTIYF. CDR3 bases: TGCGCCAGCAGCCAAGGGCAGCCATGGGACACCATATATTTT.

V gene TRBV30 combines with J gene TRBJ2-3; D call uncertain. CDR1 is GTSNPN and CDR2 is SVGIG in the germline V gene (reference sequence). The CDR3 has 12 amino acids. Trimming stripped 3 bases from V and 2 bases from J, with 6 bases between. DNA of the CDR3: TGTGCCTGGAGATTCGACACAGATACGCAGTATTTT. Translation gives CAWRFDTDTQYF. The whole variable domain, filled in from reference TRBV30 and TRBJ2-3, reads SQTIHQWPATLVQPVGSPLSLECTVEGTSNPNLYWYRQAAGRGLQLLFYSVGIGQISSEVPQNLSASRPQDRQFILSSKKLLLSDSGFYLCAWRFDTDTQYFGPGTRLTVL.

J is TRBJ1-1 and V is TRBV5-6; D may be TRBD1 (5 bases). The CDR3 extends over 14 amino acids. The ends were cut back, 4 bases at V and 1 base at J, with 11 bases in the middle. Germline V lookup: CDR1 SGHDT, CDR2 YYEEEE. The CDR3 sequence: CASSPLDRNTEAFF. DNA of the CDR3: TGTGCCAGCAGCCCCTTAGACAGGAACACTGAAGCTTTCTTT.

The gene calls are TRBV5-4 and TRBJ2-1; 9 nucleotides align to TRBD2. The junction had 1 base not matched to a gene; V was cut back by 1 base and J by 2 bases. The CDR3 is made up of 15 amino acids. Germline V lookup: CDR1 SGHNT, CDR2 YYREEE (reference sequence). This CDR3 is CASSLSSGAYNEQFF. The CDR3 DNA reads TGTGCCAGCAGCTTGTCTAGCGGGGCCTACAATGAGCAGTTCTTC.

CDR3 in amino acids: CASSLGQGWSDTQYF. CDR3 nucleotide sequence: TGTGCCAGCAGCTTAGGACAGGGCTGGTCAGATACGCAGTATTTT. The V call is TRBV11-2, the J call TRBJ2-3, with 7 positions matching TRBD1. The CDR3 is made up of 15 amino acids. Germline CDR1 reads SGHAT; CDR2 reads FQNNGV. Germline trimming cut 1 base from V and 4 bases from J; bases unmatched to any gene: 5.

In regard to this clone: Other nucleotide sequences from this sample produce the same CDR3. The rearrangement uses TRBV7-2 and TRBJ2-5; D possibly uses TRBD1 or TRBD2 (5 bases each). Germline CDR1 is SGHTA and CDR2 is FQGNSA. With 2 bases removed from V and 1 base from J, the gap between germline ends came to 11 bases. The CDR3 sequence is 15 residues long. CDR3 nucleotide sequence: TGTGCCAGCAGCTTATTGGGACCCGCCCAAGAGACCCAGTACTTC. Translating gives CASSLLGPAQETQYF.

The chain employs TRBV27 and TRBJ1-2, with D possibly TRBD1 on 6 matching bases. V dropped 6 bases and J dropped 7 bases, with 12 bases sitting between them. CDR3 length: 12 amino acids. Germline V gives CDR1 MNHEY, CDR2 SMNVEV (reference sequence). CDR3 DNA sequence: TGTGCCAGCAGCCCAACAGGGTTTGGCTACACCTTC. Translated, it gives CASSPTGFGYTF.

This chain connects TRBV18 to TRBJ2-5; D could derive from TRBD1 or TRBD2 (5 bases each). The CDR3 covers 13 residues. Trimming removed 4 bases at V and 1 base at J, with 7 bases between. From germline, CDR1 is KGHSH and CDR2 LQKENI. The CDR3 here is CASSRDRQETQYF. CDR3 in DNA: TGTGCCAGCTCACGGGACCGCCAAGAGACCCAGTACTTC. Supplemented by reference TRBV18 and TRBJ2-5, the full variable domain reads NAGVMQNPRHLVRRRGQEARLRCSPMKGHSHVYWYRQLPEEGLKFMVYLQKENIIDESGMPKERFSAEFPKEGPSILRIQQVVRGDSAAYFCASSRDRQETQYFGPGTRLLVL.

Here the CDR3 DNA reads TGTGCCAGCAGCTTACCCGGGGGACAGGGGACCCAGTACTTC. It is translated as CASSLPGGQGTQYF. This rearrangement joins TRBV7-2 to TRBJ2-5, with 9 bases lining up with TRBD1. CDR1 and CDR2 (germline): SGHTA, FQGNSA. The CDR3 totals 14 residues. The trim removed 2 bases at V and 7 bases at J, leaving 5 bases unmatched. Based on the CDR3 plus reference TRBV7-2 and TRBJ2-5, the full variable domain is GAGVSQSPSNKVTEKGKDVELRCDPISGHTALYWYRQSLGQGLEFLIYFQGNSAPDKSGLPSDRFSAERTGGSVSTLTIQRTQQEDSAVYLCASSLPGGQGTQYFGPGTRLLVL.

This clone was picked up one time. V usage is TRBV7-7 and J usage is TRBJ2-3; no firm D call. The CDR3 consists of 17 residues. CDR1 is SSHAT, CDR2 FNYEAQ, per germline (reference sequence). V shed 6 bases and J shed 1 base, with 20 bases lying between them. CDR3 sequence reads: CASRSFSGELGTDTQYF. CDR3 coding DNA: TGTGCCAGCAGGTCTTTCTCCGGAGAGCTAGGCACAGATACGCAGTATTTT.

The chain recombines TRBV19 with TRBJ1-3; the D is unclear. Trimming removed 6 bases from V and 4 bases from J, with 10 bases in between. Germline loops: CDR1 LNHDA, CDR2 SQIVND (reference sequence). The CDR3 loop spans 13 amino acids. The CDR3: CASSSWSGNTIYF. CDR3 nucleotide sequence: TGTGCCAGTAGCAGCTGGTCAGGAAACACCATATATTTT.